This TCR beta chain was retrieved from a study of blood T cell repertoires in COVID-19 (dated by TCRdb to the early 2020s). The study in broad terms: Samples covering the acute and convalescent phases of COVID-19 were provided by collaborators in the United States, Italy and Spain. The repertoires were made available in a free public database intended to serve as a resource for research on the immune response to SARS-CoV-2. The prospective study material was composed of cDNA or gDNA derived from T cells, B-cell-depleted T cells, or PBMCs. Where HLA class I and class II types were available, the types were taken from metadata supplied by the sample provider, not from assay-based typing. A de-identified subject ID, COVID-19 status, age in years and sex were almost always included in the sample metadata. The dataset comprised deeply sampled blood TCRbeta repertoires from subjects exposed to, actively infected with, or recovered from COVID-19. The samples were drawn from two sources: the first 160 participants of the ongoing ImmuneRACE study, and 1,254 subjects contributed by 6 global collaborators.

Participants in the prospective study were enrolled through a virtual design, were aged about 18 to 100 years, and lived in approximately 25 United States geographic areas. In the prospective study, cohorts were assigned on the basis of participant-reported clinical history obtained from a screening survey and a study questionnaire. Recovered participants in ImmuneRACE Cohort 3 were defined as having two consecutive negative NP/OP PCR tests, clearance from a healthcare professional, or resolution of symptoms. In the prospective study, whole blood, serum and a nasopharyngeal or oropharyngeal swab were collected from each participant by mobile phlebotomists. Additional blood draws and questionnaires over an approximately two-month period could optionally be provided by prospective study participants. Before DNA extraction, prospective study blood samples were shipped either frozen or at room temperature.

From a lookup of the germline V gene (reference sequence), CDR1 and CDR2 are GTSNPN and SVGIG. The junction shows trimming of 0 bases on V and 5 bases on J, plus 4 bases between the germline ends. Including the terminal cysteine and phenylalanine, the CDR3 comprises 11 residues. The retained sequence is limited to the CDR3, 33 bases, with the frame set at the first base. In the case of this clone: It has no known antigen specificity. One base away there is no much larger clone; base qualities are not given.

Study-wide findings and limitations: The quantity of clinical and demographic metadata differed by source and by participant and was supplied without curation.

TCRbeta CDR3 regions were amplified from genomic DNA using the immunoSEQ Assay, a bias-controlled multiplex PCR. The study's processing was this. The number of nucleated cells in each sample was estimated from the amplification of reference gene primers within the assay. To quantify the absolute abundance of each unique TCRbeta CDR3 rearrangement, sequence reads were collapsed and filtered. For each sample, productive Simpson clonality was calculated as the square root of Simpson's diversity index across productive rearrangements. As stored in TCRdb, this immuneACCESS dataset retains in-frame rearrangements with V and J assigned. A fraction of the clones does not appear; measured against another copy, unresolved V genes explain less than half of the discrepancy, and the remainder lacks a known reason. For V, J and clone size, that table is used; D and trimming come from the DNA. The sample table contains some 300,000 clones; only one count was recorded for about 90% of them. Together, the top ten hold approximately 0.99% of the sample.

The origin of this receptor is a woman younger than 45 who had recovered from COVID-19. Sequencing was done on a sample of PBMCs or T cells enriched from blood (not recorded which). The chain was built from TRBV30 and TRBJ1-1, with no reliable assignment of the D segment. Read as DNA, the sequence is TGTGCCTGGAGTGTACTGACTGAAGCTTTCTTT. This is translated as CAWSVLTEAFF.